Following are 5 T cell receptor beta chains from one sample sequenced in a study of radiotherapy plus CTLA-4 blockade in lung cancer (dated by TCRdb to the late 2010s). Libraries were prepared through the immunoSEQ multiplex PCR assay. Imported from immuneACCESS, the table was reduced by TCRdb to in-frame sequences with V and J called. These copies leave out some clones; in studies compared against another copy, an unresolved V gene accounts for under half, and the cause of the remainder is not known. The sample table holds roughly 53,000 clones, of which 79% were seen once. The ten largest clones capture around 3.2% of the sample. Sample: peripheral blood, taken from a patient treated with radiotherapy plus ipilimumab. These receptors all come from a human donor with non-small cell lung cancer who had a partial response to radiotherapy plus ipilimumab.

In this sample, this clone turned up a few times. This chain links TRBV2 with TRBJ2-7; no clear D gene. V was clipped by 7 bases and J by 1 base, with 11 bases between them. Germline values: CDR1 SNHLY, CDR2 FYNNEI. The CDR3 length is 13 residues. As DNA, the CDR3 is TGTGCCAGCATGCGGCTGCCATCCTACGAGCAGTACTTC. Its translation: CASMRLPSYEQYF. The full variable domain, rest sourced from reference TRBV2 and TRBJ2-7, is EPEVTQTPSHQVTQMGQEVILRCVPISNHLYFYWYRQILGQKVEFLVSFYNNEISEKSEIFDDQFSVERPDGSNFTLKIRSTKLEDSAMYFCASMRLPSYEQYFGPGTRLTVT.

V and J are TRBV6-1 and TRBJ1-4, with no clear D. Trimming pared 1 base from V and 4 bases from J, leaving 7 bases between. Per germline, CDR1 MNHNS and CDR2 SASEGT. The CDR3 contains 14 residues. In DNA form, the CDR3 reads TGTGCCAGCAGTGAAGGAGCTCTTAATGAAAAACTGTTTTTT. This codes for CASSEGALNEKLFF.

This rearrangement joins TRBV5-6 to TRBJ2-5, with 7 bases identical to TRBD1. J was trimmed by 1 base and V by 2 bases; bases with no gene match: 5. The CDR3 has 15 residues. CDR1 and CDR2 (germline): SGHDT, YYEEEE. CDR3 protein: CASSFEGAGQETQYF. The CDR3 bases are TGTGCCAGCAGCTTCGAGGGGGCAGGCCAAGAGACCCAGTACTTC.

This clone was seen more than once but under ten times. The chain joins TRBV6-5 to TRBJ2-1; possibly TRBD1 for D (5 bases). Germline V gene sequence: CDR1 MNHEY, CDR2 SVGAGI. This CDR3 has 13 amino acids. Trimming took 8 bases from V and 6 from J, leaving 14 bases between them. The CDR3 coding sequence is TGTGCCAGCCGAAGGGGCAGCTTCAATGAGCAGTTCTTC. It yields the protein CASRRGSFNEQFF.

Only a few counts were recorded for this clone. The V and J genes are TRBV29-1 and TRBJ1-1; D not certain. The V gene's germline CDR1 is SQVTM and CDR2 ANQGSEA. V gave up 3 bases and J gave up 4 bases, with 12 bases separating them. The CDR3 consists of 13 residues. The chain's CDR3 is CSVDVPGSTEAFF. The CDR3 coding sequence is TGCAGCGTTGATGTTCCTGGGAGCACTGAAGCTTTCTTT. The whole variable domain, filled in from reference TRBV29-1 and TRBJ1-1, reads SAVISQKPSRDICQRGTSLTIQCQVDSQVTMMFWYRQQPGQSLTLIATANQGSEATYESGFVIDKFPISRPNLTFSTLTVSNMSPEDSSIYLCSVDVPGSTEAFFGQGTRLTVV.